Listed below are T cell receptor beta chains from one sample, sequenced in a study of blood T cells in healthy people across ages. TCRdb used MiXCR to reprocess the 5' RACE reads, holding one entry per CDR3 protein. The table lists roughly 1.9 million distinct CDR3 sequences, about 39% of them singletons. The sample taken for sequencing was blood. These receptors were taken from a human donor in good health. Each CDR3 is given with its conserved first and last residue. Each record gives: J gene, clone size, D gene, V gene, CDR3 DNA, CDR3 protein. The D gene is left open where the match is weak. For some rows the clone size is stated as once, few or many, or as a class when expanded; others skip it.

TRBJ2-1 | NA | TRBD2 | TRBV10-3 | TGTGCCATCAGCATAGCGGGGGGCAACAATGAGCAGTTCTTC | CAISIAGGNNEQFF
TRBJ2-5 | NA | TRBD2 | TRBV18 | TGTGCCAGCTCTCACGGGACTAGTCTTGAGACCCAGTACTTC | CASSHGTSLETQYF
TRBJ2-1 | NA | TRBD2 | TRBV12-3/TRBV12-4 | TGTGCCAGCAGCCGTAGCGGGGGGGGTTACAATGAGCAGTTCTTC | CASSRSGGGYNEQFF
TRBJ1-2 | NA | NA | TRBV5-5 | TGTGCCAGCAGCTCGACAGGCCTCCTGGTGAACTATGGCTACACCTTC | CASSSTGLLVNYGYTF
TRBJ2-7 | NA | NA | TRBV12-3/TRBV12-4 | TGTGCCAGCGGTTCGTCAGAAGCGGGTTCGGCCTACGAGCAGTACTTC | CASGSSEAGSAYEQYF
TRBJ2-7 | few | TRBD2 | TRBV27 | TGTGCCAGCAAGCTAGCGGGGGAACGGGGCCCCTACTACGAGCAGTACTTC | CASKLAGERGPYYEQYF
TRBJ2-3 | NA | TRBD2 | TRBV7-9 | TGTGCCAGCAGCCCCCTCGCGGGGGGGAGAGGTGCAGATATGCAGTATTTT | CASSPLAGGRGADMQYF
TRBJ1-5 | NA | NA | TRBV6-6 | TGTGCCAGCAGTGCGCCGGGAGCGCATCAGCCCCAGCATTTT | CASSAPGAHQPQHF
TRBJ2-1 | NA | NA | TRBV7-9 | TGTGCCAGCAGCTCCCAGGGGAGGGAGCAGTTCTTC | CASSSQGREQFF
TRBJ1-1 | NA | NA | TRBV20-1 | TGCAGTGCTGGTCCCACAGGAGGGAGCACTGAAGCTTTCTTT | CSAGPTGGSTEAFF
TRBJ2-1 | few | NA | TRBV28 | TGTGCCAGCAGTCCCCCCGTAACAGGGTATGAGCAGTTCTTC | CASSPPVTGYEQFF
TRBJ2-7 | NA | NA | TRBV2 | TGTGCCAGCACTATGGGGCACAGCTACGAGCAGTACTTC | CASTMGHSYEQYF
TRBJ2-5 | few | NA | TRBV20-1 | TGCAGTTGCCGCATTGAGGGGGAGACCCAGTACTTC | CSCRIEGETQYF
TRBJ2-5 | few | NA | TRBV20-1 | TGCAGTGCTAGCGTTAGCGTGCAAGAGACCCAGTACTTC | CSASVSVQETQYF
TRBJ2-7 | NA | NA | TRBV28 | TGTGCCAGCAGAACCGGAGGGCAGGACTACGAGCAGTACTTC | CASRTGGQDYEQYF
TRBJ1-5 | NA | NA | TRBV6-1 | TGTGCCAGCAGTGAATGGGACGGCTATCAGCCCCAGCATTTT | CASSEWDGYQPQHF
TRBJ2-7 | NA | NA | TRBV6-2/TRBV6-3 | TGTGCCAGCAGCATACAGGGTAGGACCCACAATGAGCAGTACTTC | CASSIQGRTHNEQYF
TRBJ2-3 | NA | NA | TRBV15 | TGTGCCACCAGCTCCAGGGCAGTCTCTAGCACAGATACGCAGTATTTT | CATSSRAVSSTDTQYF
TRBJ1-5 | NA | TRBD1 | TRBV4-1 | TGCGCCAGCAGCCAAGTGGACCTTGGACAGGACTTGGGGAATCAGCCCCAGCATTTT | CASSQVDLGQDLGNQPQHF
TRBJ1-6 | NA | TRBD1 | TRBV28 | TGTGCCAGCAGTTTGAGTCCGGTAGAAGGGGGCAGTAATTCACCCCTCCACTTT | CASSLSPVEGGSNSPLHF
TRBJ2-5 | NA | TRBD2 | TRBV20-1 | TGCAGTGCTAGAAGCGGGACTGAACAAGAGACCCAGTACTTC | CSARSGTEQETQYF
TRBJ1-2 | NA | NA | TRBV28 | TGTGCCAGCAGTAACAGACCCATACCCTATGGCTACACCTTC | CASSNRPIPYGYTF
TRBJ2-7 | NA | NA | TRBV12-3/TRBV12-4 | TGTGCCAGCAGTTTTAGGGACTCTCTGTACTTC | CASSFRDSLYF
TRBJ2-3 | NA | NA | TRBV5-6 | TGTGCCAGCAGCTTGTTGCCTAACACAGATACGCAGTATTTT | CASSLLPNTDTQYF
TRBJ1-1 | NA | NA | TRBV12-3/TRBV12-4 | TGTGCCAGCAGTGGGTGGTTAGGGACTGAAGCTTTCTTT | CASSGWLGTEAFF
TRBJ2-3 | NA | NA | TRBV3-1 | TGTGCCGGCAGCCAAGAGTGGACTACCGGTACGCAGTATTTT | CAGSQEWTTGTQYF
TRBJ2-1 | once | NA | TRBV20-1 | TGCAGTGCTAGAGTGCCCTACAATGAGCAGTTCTTC | CSARVPYNEQFF
TRBJ2-5 | many | NA | TRBV5-1 | TGCGCCAGCAGCTTTGACAGATTTGAAGAGCAGTACTTC | CASSFDRFEEQYF
TRBJ2-1 | NA | NA | TRBV7-9 | TGTGCCAGCAGCTTAATCGGGGTCGGTGTTCTGAAAGAGCAGTTCTTC | CASSLIGVGVLKEQFF
TRBJ2-2 | NA | NA | TRBV5-1 | TGCGCCAGCAGCCCCATAACAGGGATCGGGGAGCTGTTTTTT | CASSPITGIGELFF
TRBJ2-1 | NA | NA | TRBV12-5 | TGTGCTAGTGGTTTGGTACGTGGGGCCTACAATGAGCAGTTCTTC | CASGLVRGAYNEQFF
TRBJ2-2 | NA | NA | TRBV12-3/TRBV12-4 | TGTGCCAGCAGTTTTGGTGTGGGTGGCAACGGGGAGCTGTTTTTT | CASSFGVGGNGELFF
TRBJ2-3 | many | NA | TRBV29-1 | TGCAGCGTTCAAGACTTCGAATACACAGATACGCAGTATTTT | CSVQDFEYTDTQYF
TRBJ1-5 | NA | NA | TRBV5-6 | TGTGCCAGCGATTCCGGGCTGGGTCAGCCCCAGCATTTT | CASDSGLGQPQHF
TRBJ1-5 | few | NA | TRBV5-5 | TGTGCCAGCAGCACGGACAGCTCTAGCAATCAGCCCCAGCATTTT | CASSTDSSSNQPQHF
TRBJ1-1 | NA | NA | TRBV7-2 | TGTGCCAGCAGCGCAGTTTACGCTGAAGCTTTCTTT | CASSAVYAEAFF